Shown below are 9 T cell receptor beta chains from a single sample sequenced in a study of cytomegalovirus exposure and HLA in healthy donors. Assay used: immunoSEQ multiplex PCR; TCRdb lists only in-frame clones, some missing. The sample includes roughly 330,000 clones, around 90% of them seen just once. Sequencing was carried out using PBMCs. The receptors here all came from a woman in her twenties or thirties in good health and CMV-seropositive.

The chain joins TRBV5-4 to TRBJ2-7, with 8 bases identical to TRBD2. The CDR3 runs to 16 residues. Germline V gene data show CDR1 as SGHNT and CDR2 as YYREEE (reference sequence). Trimming cost V 2 bases and J 2 bases; bases outside gene matches: 9. CDR3 loop: CASSFEGGRIAYEQYF. The CDR3 DNA sequence: TGTGCCAGCAGCTTCGAGGGCGGGAGGATAGCCTACGAGCAGTACTTC.

This clone was seen just once. The chain joins TRBV19 to TRBJ2-1, with D maybe TRBD2 (6 bases). CDR1 and CDR2 from the germline V gene are LNHDA and SQIVND (reference sequence). Trimming took off 7 bases at V and 5 bases at J, with 15 bases between the two ends. CDR3 length equals 14 residues. DNA for the CDR3: TGTGCCAGTAAGGATGGGGCTAGCGACAATGAGCAGTTCTTC. Amino acids: CASKDGASDNEQFF.

This clone appeared a single time. V gene TRBV6-5 combines with J gene TRBJ2-7; 8 positions match TRBD1. The CDR3 sequence is 15 residues long. The V gene's germline CDR1 is MNHEY and CDR2 SVGAGI. V dropped 6 bases and J dropped 2; count of bases not matched to a gene: 9. The CDR3 DNA is TGTGCCAGCAGCGACTCAGGGACAGGAACCTACGAGCAGTACTTC. The encoded protein is CASSDSGTGTYEQYF.

This chain uses TRBV5-6 with TRBJ2-2; the match to TRBD2 covers 13 bases. Per the germline V gene, CDR1 is SGHDT and CDR2 is YYEEEE. The CDR3 extends over 16 amino acids. V gave up 2 bases and J gave up 6 bases; unmatched junction bases: 4. The CDR3 is CASSFGLAGDPGELFF. The CDR3 DNA follows: TGTGCCAGCAGCTTCGGACTAGCGGGAGATCCCGGGGAGCTGTTTTTT.

V is TRBV7-3 and J is TRBJ2-2; D gene uncertain. V was cut by 6 bases and J by 1 base, with 6 bases left in between. There are 13 residues in the CDR3. Germline CDR1 reads SGHTA; CDR2 reads FQGTGA. This CDR3 is CASSWGNTGELFF. The CDR3 nucleotides read TGTGCCAGCAGTTGGGGGAACACCGGGGAGCTGTTTTTT. The full variable domain, completed using reference TRBV7-3 and TRBJ2-2, is GAGVSQTPSNKVTEKGKYVELRCDPISGHTALYWYRQSLGQGPEFLIYFQGTGAADDSGLPNDRFFAVRPEGSVSTLKIQRTERGDSAVYLCASSWGNTGELFFGEGSRLTVL.

The V call is TRBV10-2, the J call TRBJ2-1; 7 positions agree with TRBD1. Germline V lookup: CDR1 WSHSY, CDR2 SAAADI. The junction had 9 bases not matched to a gene; V was cut back by 8 bases and J by 8 bases. The CDR3 is made up of 13 amino acids. The CDR3 region has the DNA TGCGCCAGCTGTAGACAGGGCGCCTATGAGCAGTTCTTC. This sequence encodes CASCRQGAYEQFF.

The chain uses TRBV5-1 and TRBJ2-7; TRBD2 aligns across 8 bases. After removal of 2 bases from V and 5 bases from J, the junction contained 12 bases not matched to a gene. Germline CDR1 is SGHRS and CDR2 is YFSETQ. CDR3 length: 16 amino acids. The CDR3 region is CASSLFSGGRTNEQYF. CDR3 nucleotide sequence: TGCGCCAGCAGCTTATTCTCTGGCGGGAGGACTAACGAGCAGTACTTC.

This clone came up once. The chain links TRBV14 to TRBJ2-7, with D possibly TRBD2 on 6 matching bases. CDR3 length equals 15 residues. Germline loops: CDR1 SGHDN, CDR2 FVKESK. With 4 bases removed from V and 3 bases from J, the gap between germline ends came to 16 bases. CDR3 nucleotides: TGTGCCAGCAGCCTAGGCGGGGCCGCAGGCTACGAGCAGTACTTC. It yields the protein CASSLGGAAGYEQYF.

V gene TRBV6-1 combines with J gene TRBJ1-1; D gene uncertain. Germline V gives CDR1 MNHNS, CDR2 SASEGT. V lost 2 bases, J lost 9 bases, and 10 bases lay in between. This CDR3 contains 12 residues. The DNA for the CDR3 is TGTGCCAGCAGTGAAAGGTTACAGCAAGCTTTCTTT. This sequence encodes CASSERLQQAFF.